This TCR beta chain is drawn from a study of T-cell reconstitution after alpha-beta-depleted transplantation in children (dated by TCRdb to the mid-2010s). With respect to the entire study: Using TCR repertoire profiling, the study followed T-cell immune reconstitution in a quantitative way in children after TCRalphabeta/CD19-depleted allogeneic hematopoietic cell transplantation.

Library preparation employed PCR. Data came from an Illumina HiSeq 2500. TCR library preparation used molecular barcoding, with unique molecular identifiers applied to normalize quantification of the TCRbeta repertoire. TCRdb trimmed the raw reads at Q25, called clones with MiXCR and kept productive beta chains. Identical CDR3 protein sequences are pooled into one entry, listed with their most common genes and DNA. The sample includes hundreds of thousands of distinct CDR3 sequences, with 13% observed a single time. The top ten hold 3.5% to 4.5% of the sample. This clonotype was seen a few times. Its antigen specificity is not known. No base qualities exist here, and no much larger clone lies one base off it. CDR1 SGHAT and CDR2 FQNNGV were looked up in the germline V gene. Including cysteine and phenylalanine, the CDR3 has 16 amino acids. Only the CDR3 portion is preserved as DNA: 48 bases, with reading frame beginning at the first base. The germline ends are 15 bases apart after V is trimmed by 3 bases and J by 2 bases.

The V gene is TRBV11-2 and the J gene is TRBJ2-3; D gene: possibly TRBD1, on 6 matching bases. This sequence was found in a human donor who donated a stem cell graft to a child with Fanconi anemia. The material sequenced was PBMCs, taken from the stem cell graft. The nucleotide sequence is given as TGTGCCAGCAGCTTTTATCGACAGGAGTTCACAGATACGCAGTATTTT. It is translated as CASSFYRQEFTDTQYF.